The 31 T cell receptor beta chains given below trace back to one sample, sequenced in a study of T cell responses to AZD1222 COVID-19 vaccine. Assay used: immunoSEQ multiplex PCR; TCRdb lists only in-frame clones, some missing. Altogether about 130,000 clones are present, over 80% being singletons, with the ten largest covering around 6%. The material was peripheral blood, obtained on day 0 of AZD1222 vaccination. All receptors derive from an adult in good health.

The J gene is TRBJ2-3, the V gene TRBV15, with D perhaps matching TRBD2 (8 bases). V was cut by 0 bases and J by 2 bases, with 18 bases left in between. Germline lookup yields CDR1 LNHNV and CDR2 YYDKDF (reference sequence). The CDR3 consists of 18 residues. As DNA, the CDR3 is TGTGCCACCAGCAGAGATAAGGGGGCGGGGGGCCCCACAGATACGCAGTATTTT. This codes for CATSRDKGAGGPTDTQYF.

Only a few counts were recorded for this clone. DNA of the CDR3: TGCGCCAGCAGTGATTTAGCGGGAATGAACATTCAGTACTTC. As protein: CASSDLAGMNIQYF. The V call is TRBV10-1, the J call TRBJ2-4, with 8 bases fitting TRBD2. This CDR3 contains 14 residues. V gave up 3 bases and J gave up 7 bases; unmatched junction bases: 5. Germline CDR1 WNHNN, CDR2 SYGVQD (reference sequence).

This clone has a single count. The chain links TRBV6-2 or TRBV6-3 to TRBJ1-6; no reliable D call. The ends were cut back, 2 bases at V and 8 bases at J, with 13 bases in the middle. From germline, CDR1 is MNHEY and CDR2 SVGEGT. The CDR3 is 15 amino acids. Here the CDR3 DNA reads TGTGCCAGCAGTTACGGGGAAGGATACGATTCACCCCTCCACTTT. It translates to CASSYGEGYDSPLHF.

DNA of the CDR3: TGTGCCAGCATTACGGGTACCCGGGGCAATCAGCCCCAGCATTTT. As protein: CASITGTRGNQPQHF. This sequence joins TRBV28 and TRBJ1-5; D is uncertain. With 7 bases removed from V and 2 bases from J, the gap between germline ends came to 15 bases. The CDR3 has 15 residues. Germline-derived CDR1 and CDR2 are MDHEN and SYDVKM.

The chain is built from TRBV5-1 and TRBJ1-2, with a possible D match to TRBD1 (5 bases). The V and J ends lost 4 bases and 5 bases respectively, with 15 bases between them. The V gene's germline CDR1 is SGHRS and CDR2 YFSETQ. There are 14 residues in the CDR3. The CDR3 loop reads CASSPLTVTYGYTF. For the CDR3, the DNA is TGCGCCAGCAGCCCCCTGACAGTAACTTATGGCTACACCTTC. Supplemented by reference TRBV5-1 and TRBJ1-2, the full variable domain reads KAGVTQTPRYLIKTRGQQVTLSCSPISGHRSVSWYQQTPGQGLQFLFEYFSETQRNKGNFPGRFSGRQFSNSRSEMNVSTLELGDSALYLCASSPLTVTYGYTFGSGTRLTVV.

The gene calls are TRBV7-2 and TRBJ1-1; 9 bases match TRBD1. CDR3 size: 14 residues. Germline V lookup: CDR1 SGHTA, CDR2 FQGNSA. The junction had 6 bases not matched to a gene; V was cut back by 5 bases and J by 5 bases. Written as DNA, the CDR3 is TGTGCCAGCAGCGTCCGACAGGGGGGTACTGAAGCTTTCTTT. Translation gives CASSVRQGGTEAFF.

This chain links TRBV5-1 with TRBJ2-3; 13 nucleotides line up with TRBD2. V trimming: 4 bases; J trimming: 3 bases; junction bases outside the gene matches: 8. The CDR3 contains 17 residues. The V gene's germline CDR1 is SGHRS and CDR2 YFSETQ. The CDR3 reads CASSRTSGGRSTDTQYF. The CDR3 region has the DNA TGCGCCAGCAGCCGGACTAGCGGGGGCCGTTCGACAGATACGCAGTATTTT.

The J gene is TRBJ1-4, the V gene TRBV10-3; unclear D gene. CDR1 ENHRY and CDR2 SYGVKD come from the germline V gene. V lost 3 bases and J lost 3, with 11 bases in between. CDR3 length: 15 amino acids. The CDR3 sequence is CAISDPKSPNEKLFF. The CDR3 coding sequence is TGTGCCATCAGTGATCCTAAATCCCCTAATGAAAAACTGTTTTTT.

This chain joins TRBV7-2 and TRBJ2-3; no clear D. Trimming stripped 3 bases from V and 6 bases from J, with 16 bases between. Per germline, CDR1 SGHTA and CDR2 FQGNSA. The CDR3 loop spans 15 amino acids. As DNA, the CDR3 is TGTGCCAGCAGCTTCCGCGTGCTAGTGGGGGATACGCAGTATTTT. This encodes CASSFRVLVGDTQYF.

The rearrangement links TRBV7-8 to TRBJ2-7, with TRBD1 as a possible D gene (6 bases). Germline values: CDR1 SGHVS, CDR2 FQNEAQ. With 1 base removed from V and 4 bases from J, the gap between germline ends came to 14 bases. The CDR3 consists of 15 residues. The CDR3 nucleotides are TGTGCCAGCAGCTTAGGGGCAGGGGCCCCGTACGAGCAGTACTTC. It specifies CASSLGAGAPYEQYF.

The J gene is TRBJ2-3, the V gene TRBV27; D remains ambiguous. Trimming removed 2 bases from V and 3 bases from J, with 6 bases in between. Germline loops: CDR1 MNHEY, CDR2 SMNVEV (reference sequence). The CDR3 totals 13 residues. Here the CDR3 DNA reads TGTGCCAGCAGTTTAGGGGTGACAGATACGCAGTATTTT. This gives the protein CASSLGVTDTQYF.

This clone turned up a few times. Within the sample, other DNA sequences also encode this same CDR3. This chain joins TRBV4-2 and TRBJ1-1, with D unresolved. Trimming took off 5 bases at V and 3 bases at J, with 4 bases between the two ends. The CDR3 length is 11 residues. CDR1 is LGHNA and CDR2 is YNFKEQ in the germline V gene. As DNA, the CDR3 is TGTGCCAGCAGCGTGGACACTGAAGCTTTCTTT. Protein: CASSVDTEAFF.

This rearrangement joins TRBV11-3 to TRBJ2-7, with unresolved D. The CDR3 has 14 amino acids. The V and J ends lost 1 base and 0 bases respectively, with 7 bases between them. Germline V gene lookup returns CDR1 SGHNT and CDR2 YENEEA. The CDR3 DNA sequence: TGTGCCAGCAGCTTAGGCCCCGGCTCCTACGAGCAGTACTTC. This codes for CASSLGPGSYEQYF.

J is TRBJ1-1 and V is TRBV30; D is unresolved. V shed 1 base and J shed 3 bases, with 6 bases lying between them. CDR3 size: 12 residues. CDR1 is GTSNPN and CDR2 is SVGIG in the germline V gene (reference sequence). DNA of the CDR3: TGTGCCTGGAGTGGGTGGGACACTGAAGCTTTCTTT. Its translation is CAWSGWDTEAFF.

The chain carries TRBV24-1 and TRBJ1-4; D gene ambiguous. The length of the CDR3 is 14 residues. V lost 2 bases, J lost 0 bases, and 3 bases lay in between. Germline V gene data show CDR1 as KGHDR and CDR2 as SFDVKD. The CDR3 spells CATSDSATNEKLFF. The DNA for the CDR3 is TGTGCCACCAGTGATTCCGCAACTAATGAAAAACTGTTTTTT.

The V call is TRBV27, the J call TRBJ1-2; 9 bases line up with TRBD1. After removal of 5 bases from V and 4 bases from J, the junction contained 8 bases not matched to a gene. This CDR3 region has 15 residues. CDR1 is MNHEY and CDR2 is SMNVEV in the germline V gene (reference sequence). CDR3 nucleotide sequence: TGTGCCAGCAGTCCCCCCGGACAGGGGTTCTATGGCTACACCTTC. It is translated as CASSPPGQGFYGYTF.

The rearrangement uses TRBV7-2 and TRBJ1-4; 10 nucleotides align to TRBD1. This CDR3 has 16 amino acids. Losses at the gene ends were 3 bases for V and 5 bases for J; bases not matched to a gene: 6. Germline CDR1 is SGHTA and CDR2 is FQGNSA. CDR3 bases: TGTGCCAGCAGCTTGCATATGGGACAGGGGAATGAAAAACTGTTTTTT. It is translated as CASSLHMGQGNEKLFF.

The CDR3 reads CATLAGATEQFF. The CDR3 DNA follows: TGTGCCACCCTAGCGGGGGCTACTGAGCAGTTCTTC. This chain links TRBV10-3 with TRBJ2-1; 10 bases line up with TRBD2. V dropped 10 bases and J dropped 9; count of bases not matched to a gene: 6. The length of the CDR3 is 12 residues. Germline V CDR1 and CDR2: ENHRY, SYGVKD.

This clone has only one observation. The chain is built from TRBV11-2 and TRBJ2-2, with D maybe TRBD1 (8 bases). CDR1 and CDR2 from the germline V gene are SGHAT and FQNNGV. V shed 2 bases and J shed 5 bases, with 15 bases lying between them. The CDR3 loop spans 16 amino acids. The CDR3 coding sequence is TGTGCCAGCAGCTTAAGCGGACAGGGAGGGACCGGGGAGCTGTTTTTT. Translation: CASSLSGQGGTGELFF.

Written as DNA, the CDR3 is TGTGCCAGCAGCTTCCAGCCGACTGGGCCCCAGCATTTT. The encoded protein is CASSFQPTGPQHF. The chain is built from TRBV5-4 and TRBJ1-5; no definite D call. The germline gives CDR1 SGHNT, CDR2 YYREEE (reference sequence). The CDR3 is 13 residues long. The V and J ends lost 2 bases and 9 bases respectively, with 12 bases between them.

The V call is TRBV30, the J call TRBJ2-7, with 8 bases identical to TRBD1. The CDR3 has 14 amino acids. V lost 4 bases, J lost 2 bases, and 7 bases stayed unmatched. CDR1 GTSNPN and CDR2 SVGIG come from the germline V gene (reference sequence). CDR3 sequence reads: CAWTRDRKPYEQYF. The CDR3 coding sequence is TGTGCCTGGACTCGGGACAGGAAACCCTACGAGCAGTACTTC.

This clone showed up just once. The chain is built from TRBV2 and TRBJ1-1; no clear D gene. Germline CDR1 is SNHLY and CDR2 is FYNNEI. This CDR3 has 12 amino acids. The V gene lost 7 bases and the J gene lost 4 bases, with 10 bases spanning the gap. CDR3 amino acids: CASTAVSTEAFF. In DNA, the CDR3 is TGTGCCAGCACGGCGGTGAGCACTGAAGCTTTCTTT.

This rearrangement joins TRBV6-5 to TRBJ1-5; unclear D gene. V lost 6 bases and J 1 base, leaving 7 bases between the germline ends. CDR1 is MNHEY, CDR2 SVGAGI, per germline. CDR3 length: 13 amino acids. The CDR3 spells CASRVGSNQPQHF. Here the CDR3 DNA reads TGTGCCAGCAGGGTGGGGAGCAATCAGCCCCAGCATTTT.

The V call is TRBV19, the J call TRBJ1-5; weak D call: TRBD1 (6 bases). V lost 9 bases and J 5 bases, leaving 14 bases between the germline ends. CDR3 length: 13 amino acids. Germline values: CDR1 LNHDA, CDR2 SQIVND (reference sequence). The CDR3 reads CASMDRRDQPQHF. CDR3 bases: TGTGCCAGCATGGACAGACGGGATCAGCCCCAGCATTTT. Supplemented by reference TRBV19 and TRBJ1-5, the full variable domain reads DGGITQSPKYLFRKEGQNVTLSCEQNLNHDAMYWYRQDPGQGLRLIYYSQIVNDFQKGDIAEGYSVSREKKESFPLTVTSAQKNPTAFYLCASMDRRDQPQHFGDGTRLSIL.

The chain employs TRBV6-6 and TRBJ1-5, with a weak D call TRBD1 (6 bases). Germline CDR1 reads MNHNY; CDR2 reads SVGAGI (reference sequence). Trimming shortened V by 0 bases and J by 2 bases, and 8 bases separated the two germline ends. The CDR3 length is 15 residues. CDR3 protein: CASSYSAGGNQPQHF. The CDR3 bases are TGTGCCAGCAGTTACTCGGCAGGGGGCAATCAGCCCCAGCATTTT.

The rearrangement joins TRBV3-1 (or the pseudogene TRBV3-2) to TRBJ2-7; 8 bases map to TRBD2. Trimming took 2 bases from V and 0 from J; bases not matched to a gene: 3. The CDR3 has 15 amino acids. CDR1 and CDR2 (germline): LGHDT, YNNKEL (reference sequence). The CDR3 is CASSQRGGHSYEQYF. Written as DNA, the CDR3 is TGTGCCAGCAGCCAACGGGGGGGCCACTCCTACGAGCAGTACTTC.

The V gene is TRBV6-5, the J gene TRBJ2-1; 11 bases line up with TRBD2. The CDR3 spans 15 residues. V lost 10 bases, J lost 0 bases, and 5 bases stayed unmatched. CDR1 and CDR2 from the germline V gene are MNHEY and SVGAGI. CDR3 DNA: TGTGCCACCGGGACTAGCGGTAGCTCCTACAATGAGCAGTTCTTC. Amino acids: CATGTSGSSYNEQFF.

This chain links TRBV5-1 with TRBJ2-4, with D perhaps TRBD1 (5 bases). V lost 0 bases and J 5 bases, leaving 9 bases between the germline ends. The germline gives CDR1 SGHRS, CDR2 YFSETQ. The CDR3 has 14 residues. DNA for the CDR3: TGCGCCAGCAGCTTGGAGGGCAGGGAAAACATTCAGTACTTC. The encoded protein is CASSLEGRENIQYF.

The rearrangement uses TRBV4-2 and TRBJ1-4, with D perhaps TRBD1 (5 bases). V lost 4 bases, J lost 0 bases, and 9 bases lay in between. Germline values: CDR1 LGHNA, CDR2 YNFKEQ. There are 15 residues in the CDR3. The CDR3, as DNA: TGTGCCAGCAGCCCGGGGGGTGCAACTAATGAAAAACTGTTTTTT. Its translation: CASSPGGATNEKLFF.

This chain links TRBV19 with TRBJ1-5; TRBD1 might be the D (6 bases). This CDR3 spans 14 amino acids. In germline, CDR1 is LNHDA, CDR2 SQIVND (reference sequence). Deletions cut 5 bases from V and 4 bases from J, with 12 bases between. CDR3 loop: CASSGGAENQPQHF. The CDR3 nucleotides read TGTGCCAGTAGTGGGGGGGCCGAAAATCAGCCCCAGCATTTT.

The chain is built from TRBV6-5 and TRBJ2-1; 7 bases line up with TRBD2. The CDR3 has 16 residues. Germline V lookup: CDR1 MNHEY, CDR2 SVGAGI. Trimming at V came to 2 bases and at J to 9 bases, leaving 13 bases not matched to a gene. Here the CDR3 reads CASSYLPAGVSLEQFF. The CDR3 DNA reads as TGTGCCAGCAGTTACCTTCCCGCGGGAGTAAGTCTTGAGCAGTTCTTC.